The 21 T cell receptor beta chains in this list originate from one sample, sequenced in a study of cytomegalovirus exposure and HLA in healthy donors. It was with 60 Vbeta and 13 Jbeta primers that the PCR ran. Repertoires were generated with immunoSEQ multiplex PCR, while TCRdb's copy carries only in-frame clones and drops some. The sample carries some 100,000 clones, roughly 76% recorded once. The specimen sequenced was PBMCs. The receptors were sampled from a woman aged 40 to 55 in good health and CMV-seropositive.

This clone was detected a few times. The chain joins TRBV5-4 to TRBJ1-5; D gene ambiguous. Germline CDR1 is SGHNT and CDR2 is YYREEE (reference sequence). CDR3 length: 12 residues. V was cut by 4 bases and J by 5 bases, with 7 bases left in between. The chain's CDR3 is CASSPGHQPQHF. The CDR3 nucleotides are TGTGCCAGCAGCCCGGGTCATCAGCCCCAGCATTTT. The full variable domain, in which reference TRBV5-4 and TRBJ1-5 provide the parts outside the CDR3, is ETGVTQSPTHLIKTRGQQVTLRCSSQSGHNTVSWYQQALGQGPQFIFQYYREEENGRGNFPPRFSGLQFPNYSSELNVNALELDDSALYLCASSPGHQPQHFGDGTRLSIL.

This clone appeared a single time. V usage is TRBV5-5 and J usage is TRBJ2-3, with TRBD1 matching over 7 bases. The CDR3 spans 14 residues. Unmatched junction bases numbered 4, after V lost 1 base and J lost 5 bases. Germline V gene lookup returns CDR1 SGHKS and CDR2 YYEKEE (reference sequence). CDR3 loop: CASSLSTGEDTQYF. The CDR3, as DNA: TGTGCCAGCAGCTTGAGTACAGGGGAAGATACGCAGTATTTT.

The chain combines TRBV19 with TRBJ2-3; maybe TRBD2 (5 bases). This CDR3 has 16 residues. Trimming took off 1 base at V and 3 bases at J, with 14 bases between the two ends. Germline V gene lookup returns CDR1 LNHDA and CDR2 SQIVND (reference sequence). The CDR3 region has the DNA TGTGCCAGTAGTATAGGGTCAGGCTGGAGGACAGATACGCAGTATTTT. Translated, it gives CASSIGSGWRTDTQYF.

The chain carries TRBV6-1 and TRBJ1-1, with a possible D match to TRBD1 (6 bases). CDR1 and CDR2 from the germline V gene are MNHNS and SASEGT. The CDR3 has 14 amino acids. Trimming left V 5 bases short and J 3 bases short, with 13 bases between. CDR3 region: CASSLRGGDTEAFF. CDR3 nucleotides: TGTGCCAGCAGTCTGAGGGGGGGGGACACTGAAGCTTTCTTT.

The chain is built from TRBV7-2 and TRBJ2-3; 7 bases fit TRBD1. Germline lookup yields CDR1 SGHTA and CDR2 FQGNSA. The CDR3 is made up of 15 amino acids. V trimming: 1 base; J trimming: 1 base; junction bases outside the gene matches: 2. The CDR3 DNA is TGTGCCAGCAGCTTAGGACAGGGCCGCACAGATACGCAGTATTTT. Its translation is CASSLGQGRTDTQYF.

V is TRBV19 and J is TRBJ1-5; maybe TRBD1 (6 bases). This CDR3 comprises 15 residues. V shed 6 bases and J shed 4 bases, with 16 bases lying between them. The germline CDR1 and CDR2 sequences are LNHDA and SQIVND (reference sequence). The CDR3 region is CASRTLNRENQPQHF. CDR3 coding DNA: TGTGCCAGTAGAACCCTCAACAGGGAGAATCAGCCCCAGCATTTT.

The genes are TRBV10-3 and TRBJ2-1; 7 nucleotides align to TRBD2. Per germline, CDR1 ENHRY and CDR2 SYGVKD. The J segment lost 8 bases and the V segment lost 5 bases, leaving 9 bases of the junction unmatched. The CDR3 runs to 14 residues. CDR3 nucleotide sequence: TGTGCCATCAGTACAGGACTAGTGTTTGATGAGCAGTTCTTC. Translating gives CAISTGLVFDEQFF.

The chain combines TRBV10-3 with TRBJ2-1; maybe TRBD1 (5 bases). Germline-derived CDR1 and CDR2 are ENHRY and SYGVKD. The CDR3 is 14 residues long. V was clipped by 2 bases and J by 6 bases, with 11 bases between them. CDR3 DNA sequence: TGTGCCATCAGTGAGGGACAAATCAGCAATGAGCAGTTCTTC. Protein product: CAISEGQISNEQFF.

This chain links TRBV7-9 with TRBJ2-3; 7 nucleotides line up with TRBD2. The CDR3 contains 17 residues. CDR1 is SEHNR and CDR2 is FQNEAQ in the germline V gene (reference sequence). The ends lost 5 bases at V and 4 bases at J; junction bases unmatched: 15. CDR3 loop: CASSVQGDGGKADTQYF. DNA for the CDR3: TGTGCCAGCAGCGTCCAAGGGGACGGGGGGAAAGCAGATACGCAGTATTTT.

This clone was seen more than once but under ten times. The chain joins TRBV5-1 to TRBJ1-1; TRBD1 is a possible D gene (5 bases). Trimming removed 3 bases from V and 12 bases from J, with 24 bases in between. Looked up from germline, CDR1 is SGHRS and CDR2 is YFSETQ. The CDR3 is 15 amino acids. CDR3 sequence: CASSWGVGPAVETFF. In DNA form, the CDR3 reads TGCGCCAGCAGCTGGGGGGTGGGTCCCGCCGTCGAAACTTTCTTT. The full variable domain, completed using reference TRBV5-1 and TRBJ1-1, is KAGVTQTPRYLIKTRGQQVTLSCSPISGHRSVSWYQQTPGQGLQFLFEYFSETQRNKGNFPGRFSGRQFSNSRSEMNVSTLELGDSALYLCASSWGVGPAVETFFGQGTRLTVV.

V usage is TRBV5-1 and J usage is TRBJ2-7; D uncertain. This CDR3 is built from 11 residues. The V gene's germline CDR1 is SGHRS and CDR2 YFSETQ. Trimming took 1 base from V and 5 from J, leaving 4 bases between them. The CDR3 DNA reads as TGCGCCAGCAGCTTGTTCGACGAGCAGTACTTC. This translates into CASSLFDEQYF.

J is TRBJ2-7 and V is TRBV5-6; 7 bases align to TRBD1. This CDR3 is 15 amino acids long. Losses at the gene ends were 4 bases for V and 9 bases for J; bases not matched to a gene: 16. Germline CDR1 reads SGHDT; CDR2 reads YYEEEE. This CDR3 reads CASSLKGTDLRVQYF. CDR3 nucleotides: TGTGCCAGCAGCCTTAAAGGGACAGACCTACGGGTGCAGTACTTC.

This clone was recorded only once. The chain is built from TRBV2 and TRBJ1-2, with 9 bases aligning to TRBD1. The CDR3 is made up of 15 amino acids. Germline loops: CDR1 SNHLY, CDR2 FYNNEI. After removal of 6 bases from V and 5 bases from J, the junction contained 10 bases not matched to a gene. CDR3 sequence (DNA): TGTGCCAGCAGGGACGGACAGGGGAGATCTTATGGCTACACCTTC. This encodes CASRDGQGRSYGYTF.

The chain uses TRBV6-5 and TRBJ2-3; TRBD1 matches 9 bases. The CDR3 is 14 residues long. V shed 6 bases, J shed 4 bases, and the junction held 5 bases outside the gene matches. Germline V CDR1 and CDR2: MNHEY, SVGAGI. The CDR3 DNA sequence: TGTGCCAGCAGCCCGGGACAGGGCCCAGATACGCAGTATTTT. Its protein product is CASSPGQGPDTQYF.

In regard to this clone: Relative to the germline gene, one junction end is altered; a read error may explain this. V is TRBV13 and J is TRBJ2-3; TRBD2 agrees at 9 bases. Germline V CDR1 and CDR2: PRHDT, FYEKMQ (reference sequence). CDR3 length equals 15 residues. CDR3 sequence (DNA): TGTGCCAGCAGCTTAGAGGAGCGGGGGGCCCCCCTGTTTGATTTT. It is translated as CASSLEERGAPLFDF.

The chain combines TRBV5-4 with TRBJ1-6; TRBD1 is a possible D gene (5 bases). The length of the CDR3 is 16 residues. Per the germline V gene, CDR1 is SGHNT and CDR2 is YYREEE (reference sequence). V dropped 0 bases and J dropped 4 bases, with 11 bases sitting between them. The CDR3 region is CASSLDRLAYNSPLHF. CDR3 bases: TGTGCCAGCAGCTTGGACAGGTTAGCTTATAATTCACCCCTCCACTTT. Using reference TRBV5-4 and TRBJ1-6 for the parts outside the CDR3, the full variable domain is ETGVTQSPTHLIKTRGQQVTLRCSSQSGHNTVSWYQQALGQGPQFIFQYYREEENGRGNFPPRFSGLQFPNYSSELNVNALELDDSALYLCASSLDRLAYNSPLHFGNGTRLTVT.

J is TRBJ2-7 and V is TRBV11-2, with D tentatively TRBD2 (7 bases). CDR1 is SGHAT, CDR2 FQNNGV, per germline. CDR3 length: 15 amino acids. Trimming pared 3 bases from V and 2 bases from J, leaving 14 bases between. The CDR3 is CASSFPRGGPYEQYF. The CDR3 DNA is TGTGCCAGCAGCTTCCCAAGGGGGGGCCCCTACGAGCAGTACTTC. Looking up the rest from reference TRBV11-2 and TRBJ2-7 gives the full variable domain: EAGVAQSPRYKIIEKRQSVAFWCNPISGHATLYWYQQILGQGPKLLIQFQNNGVVDDSQLPKDRFSAERLKGVDSTLKIQPAKLEDSAVYLCASSFPRGGPYEQYFGPGTRLTVT.

Only one count was recorded for this clone. The chain combines TRBV28 with TRBJ2-7; a weak D match, TRBD2 (6 bases). The germline gives CDR1 MDHEN, CDR2 SYDVKM. The CDR3 runs 12 residues. V lost 10 bases to trimming and J lost 2 bases, with 12 bases between them. Here the CDR3 reads CATGRRAYEQYF. In DNA, the CDR3 is TGTGCCACCGGAAGGAGGGCCTACGAGCAGTACTTC.

This clone was seen a handful of times. V is TRBV6-5 and J is TRBJ2-2; the D is unclear. The CDR3 extends over 12 amino acids. Germline loops: CDR1 MNHEY, CDR2 SVGAGI. V lost 6 bases and J 3 bases, leaving 5 bases between the germline ends. CDR3 sequence reads: CASRRDTGELFF. The DNA of the CDR3 is TGTGCCAGCAGACGGGACACCGGGGAGCTGTTTTTT.

The chain employs TRBV2 and TRBJ1-1; 8 positions match TRBD1. The CDR3 is 13 residues long. Germline CDR1 SNHLY, CDR2 FYNNEI. V trimming: 7 bases; J trimming: 5 bases; junction bases outside the gene matches: 6. DNA for the CDR3: TGTGCCAGCACTGAGGACAGGGTAACTGAAGCTTTCTTT. It encodes CASTEDRVTEAFF.

This chain connects TRBV5-4 to TRBJ2-1; D might be TRBD2 (5 bases). The V and J ends lost 4 bases and 12 bases respectively, with 17 bases between them. The CDR3 has 13 amino acids. CDR1 is SGHNT, CDR2 YYREEE, per germline (reference sequence). The CDR3 coding sequence is TGTGCCAGCAGCCAAGGACTGAACGGCCGGCAGTTCTTC. Translated, it gives CASSQGLNGRQFF.